Following are 23 T cell receptor beta chains from one sample sequenced in a study of control samples from healthy donors and cancer patients. Data came from immunoSEQ multiplex PCR; TCRdb stores just in-frame clones and leaves some out. The sample yields 180,000 or so clones, roughly 95% seen once. The sample comprised blood. Source of these receptors: a woman aged 55-69 years in good health.

CDR3 in amino acids: CASSDQTGAETQYF. The DNA for the CDR3 is TGTGCCAGCAGCGATCAAACAGGGGCTGAGACCCAGTACTTC. The V call is TRBV7-7, the J call TRBJ2-5, with 7 bases identical to TRBD1. Germline V gives CDR1 SSHAT, CDR2 FNYEAQ (reference sequence). The J segment lost 5 bases and the V segment lost 5 bases, leaving 8 bases of the junction unmatched. CDR3 length equals 14 residues.

The V and J genes are TRBV6-5 and TRBJ1-6; D gene unclear. V was trimmed by 0 bases and J by 6 bases, leaving 6 bases between them. Germline CDR1 MNHEY, CDR2 SVGAGI. The CDR3 totals 14 residues. CDR3 sequence (DNA): TGTGCCAGCAGTTACTCCCCTTTTAATTCACCCCTCCACTTT. This translates into CASSYSPFNSPLHF.

This chain joins TRBV7-2 and TRBJ2-3; D might be TRBD1 (6 bases). V lost 4 bases and J lost 4, with 9 bases in between. Germline values: CDR1 SGHTA, CDR2 FQGNSA. CDR3 length: 13 amino acids. CDR3 coding DNA: TGTGCCAGCAGCTCATACAGGGCAGATACGCAGTATTTT. Translation gives CASSSYRADTQYF.

This chain uses TRBV6-2 or TRBV6-3 with TRBJ2-5; tentative D call: TRBD2 (5 bases). Germline-derived CDR1 and CDR2 are MNHEY and SVGEGT. The V and J ends lost 0 bases and 0 bases respectively, with 8 bases between them. The CDR3 length is 15 residues. CDR3 amino acids: CASSYSGEYQETQYF. CDR3 bases: TGTGCCAGCAGTTACTCGGGAGAGTACCAAGAGACCCAGTACTTC.

The chain is built from TRBV5-1 and TRBJ1-2; TRBD1 matches at 9 bases. V dropped 0 bases and J dropped 7; count of bases not matched to a gene: 7. This CDR3 region has 15 residues. Germline lookup yields CDR1 SGHRS and CDR2 YFSETQ. The CDR3 coding sequence is TGCGCCAGCAGCTTGGGCGGGACAGGGCCTGGTGGCTACACCTTC. Translated, it gives CASSLGGTGPGGYTF.

This chain uses TRBV5-8 with TRBJ1-5; D not resolved. The CDR3 consists of 11 residues. Germline V CDR1 and CDR2: SGHTS, YDEGEE. V lost 4 bases to trimming and J lost 6 bases, with 5 bases between them. The CDR3 DNA is TGTGCCAGCAGCGACGCTCAGCCCCAGCATTTT. Encoded protein: CASSDAQPQHF.

The rearrangement joins TRBV28 to TRBJ1-2, with D tentatively TRBD1 (5 bases). The V and J ends lost 4 bases and 8 bases respectively, with 23 bases between them. CDR3 length: 16 residues. From germline, CDR1 is MDHEN and CDR2 SYDVKM. The CDR3 is CASSSDYSDMREGYTF. For the CDR3, the DNA is TGTGCCAGCAGTTCAGACTACTCGGACATGCGGGAAGGCTACACCTTC.

The rearrangement joins TRBV10-3 to TRBJ1-2; TRBD1 is a possible D gene (6 bases). This CDR3 has 13 amino acids. Trimming pared 7 bases from V and 4 bases from J, leaving 13 bases between. The V gene's germline CDR1 is ENHRY and CDR2 SYGVKD. Here the CDR3 DNA reads TGTGCCATCACCGGGGAGGGGGTCTATGGCTACACCTTC. Its protein is CAITGEGVYGYTF.

Note on this clone: At the DNA level, this CDR3 is encoded by other sequences in the same sample as well. The chain couples TRBV7-2 to TRBJ2-3; 12 positions agree with TRBD2. This CDR3 has 16 amino acids. V shed 1 base, J shed 5 bases, and the junction held 4 bases outside the gene matches. The germline V gene encodes CDR1 SGHTA and CDR2 FQGNSA. This CDR3 is CASSLELAGGVDTQYF. The CDR3 nucleotides are TGTGCCAGCAGCTTAGAGCTAGCGGGGGGGGTAGATACGCAGTATTTT.

This chain connects TRBV5-1 to TRBJ1-4; no reliable D call. CDR1 and CDR2 (germline): SGHRS, YFSETQ. The CDR3 contains 15 residues. V was pared by 5 bases and J by 0 bases, with 11 bases between. The CDR3, as DNA: TGCGCCAGCAGAAAGTCGATCGCAACTAATGAAAAACTGTTTTTT. This codes for CASRKSIATNEKLFF.

This chain links TRBV18 with TRBJ1-4; TRBD1 is a possible D gene (5 bases). Germline CDR1 and CDR2: KGHSH and LQKENI. The germline V and J ends were trimmed by 5 bases and 0 bases, with 7 bases remaining between them. The CDR3 covers 14 residues. CDR3 DNA: TGTGCCAGCTCAGACAGTGCAACTAATGAAAAACTGTTTTTT. Translating it yields CASSDSATNEKLFF.

This chain joins TRBV7-9 and TRBJ2-2; D perhaps matches TRBD2 (5 bases). V was pared by 2 bases and J by 2 bases, with 9 bases between. CDR3 length: 15 amino acids. Germline V CDR1 and CDR2: SEHNR, FQNEAQ (reference sequence). CDR3 DNA sequence: TGTGCCAGCAGCTTAATCGGGGTCAACACCGGGGAGCTGTTTTTT. It yields the protein CASSLIGVNTGELFF.

This chain uses TRBV7-2 with TRBJ2-7, with D perhaps matching TRBD1 (6 bases). Trimming shortened V by 3 bases and J by 4 bases, and 16 bases separated the two germline ends. CDR3 length: 15 amino acids. Looked up from germline, CDR1 is SGHTA and CDR2 is FQGNSA. CDR3 residues: CASSLVNGTKYEQYF. CDR3 sequence (DNA): TGTGCCAGCAGCTTGGTAAACGGGACAAAATACGAGCAGTACTTC.

This clone appeared a single time. The V gene is TRBV5-4, the J gene TRBJ2-7, with TRBD1 matching 7 bases. This CDR3 has 16 residues. Losses at the gene ends were 4 bases for V and 0 bases for J; bases not matched to a gene: 10. Germline V CDR1 and CDR2: SGHNT, YYREEE (reference sequence). In DNA, the CDR3 is TGTGCCAGCAGCACACGGGACAGACCCCTCTCCTACGAGCAGTACTTC. Translating it yields CASSTRDRPLSYEQYF.

The chain links TRBV7-3 to TRBJ2-3; D is undetermined. The CDR3 sequence is 12 residues long. Germline loops: CDR1 SGHTA, CDR2 FQGTGA. The ends were cut back, 1 base at V and 1 base at J, with 0 bases in the middle. As DNA, the CDR3 is TGTGCCAGCAGCTTAAGCACAGATACGCAGTATTTT. Translation: CASSLSTDTQYF.

The J gene is TRBJ1-1, the V gene TRBV4-2, with 10 bases aligning to TRBD1. CDR3 length: 15 amino acids. The V gene's germline CDR1 is LGHNA and CDR2 YNFKEQ. The trim removed 2 bases at V and 4 bases at J, leaving 4 bases unmatched. CDR3 in DNA: TGTGCCAGCAGCCAATCGGGACAGGGGATCACTGAAGCTTTCTTT. This sequence encodes CASSQSGQGITEAFF.

The rearrangement joins TRBV20-1 to TRBJ2-3; D is ambiguous. Trimming pared 2 bases from V and 4 bases from J, leaving 4 bases between. The CDR3 is 11 amino acids. Germline V gene sequence: CDR1 DFQATT, CDR2 SNEGSKA (reference sequence). CDR3 DNA: TGCAGTGCTAGATCCGCAGATACGCAGTATTTT. Its protein is CSARSADTQYF.

This chain connects TRBV5-1 to TRBJ2-3; TRBD2 matches at 8 bases. The V and J ends lost 6 bases and 4 bases, in that order; junction bases with no gene match: 7. CDR3 length: 14 residues. Germline V gene lookup returns CDR1 SGHRS and CDR2 YFSETQ. For the CDR3, the DNA is TGCGCCAGCACCCGCGGGGGGCCTGCAGATACGCAGTATTTT. This sequence encodes CASTRGGPADTQYF. Full variable domain (outside the CDR3, taken from reference TRBV5-1 and TRBJ2-3): KAGVTQTPRYLIKTRGQQVTLSCSPISGHRSVSWYQQTPGQGLQFLFEYFSETQRNKGNFPGRFSGRQFSNSRSEMNVSTLELGDSALYLCASTRGGPADTQYFGPGTRLTVL.

This clone appeared a single time. This chain uses TRBV7-8 with TRBJ1-1; D is ambiguous. From germline, CDR1 is SGHVS and CDR2 FQNEAQ. V was shortened by 3 bases and J by 2 bases, with 13 bases between the two germline ends. CDR3 length equals 15 residues. As DNA, the CDR3 is TGTGCCAGCAGCTTCTTAAGCTTTATAAACACTGAAGCTTTCTTT. Residues: CASSFLSFINTEAFF.

V usage is TRBV5-5 and J usage is TRBJ1-2; weak D call: TRBD1 (5 bases). CDR3 length equals 15 residues. CDR1 and CDR2 from the germline V gene are SGHKS and YYEKEE (reference sequence). The germline V and J ends were trimmed by 6 bases and 5 bases, with 20 bases remaining between them. As DNA, the CDR3 is TGTGCCAGCATACAAGGAGGGGCTCTGCGGTATGGCTACACCTTC. It codes for CASIQGGALRYGYTF. The full variable domain, its missing parts supplied by reference TRBV5-5 and TRBJ1-2, is DAGVTQSPTHLIKTRGQQVTLRCSPISGHKSVSWYQQVLGQGPQFIFQYYEKEERGRGNFPDRFSARQFPNYSSELNVNALLLGDSALYLCASIQGGALRYGYTFGSGTRLTVV.

This chain joins TRBV5-6 and TRBJ1-4; D is uncertain. In germline, CDR1 is SGHDT, CDR2 YYEEEE. Trimming cost V 4 bases and J 0 bases, with 10 bases left between them. This CDR3 contains 15 residues. The CDR3 DNA is TGTGCCAGCAGCCCAACTCATTCAACTAATGAAAAACTGTTTTTT. As protein: CASSPTHSTNEKLFF.

This sequence joins TRBV9 and TRBJ2-7; D unclear. Germline CDR1 reads SGDLS; CDR2 reads YYNGEE. V was pared by 0 bases and J by 2 bases, with 9 bases between. The CDR3 spans 14 residues. CDR3 loop: CASSVAQDPYEQYF. As DNA, the CDR3 is TGTGCCAGCAGCGTAGCGCAGGACCCCTACGAGCAGTACTTC.

This clone has a single count. The gene calls are TRBV7-2 and TRBJ2-1; 8 bases match TRBD2. J gave up 7 bases and V 7 bases, and 12 bases lay outside the gene matches. Germline V lookup: CDR1 SGHTA, CDR2 FQGNSA. This CDR3 has 15 amino acids. The CDR3: CASTPPVRGGNEQFF. CDR3 nucleotides: TGTGCCAGCACCCCCCCGGTCCGGGGGGGTAATGAGCAGTTCTTC. Variable domain in full (rest from reference TRBV7-2 and TRBJ2-1): GAGVSQSPSNKVTEKGKDVELRCDPISGHTALYWYRQSLGQGLEFLIYFQGNSAPDKSGLPSDRFSAERTGGSVSTLTIQRTQQEDSAVYLCASTPPVRGGNEQFFGPGTRLTVL.